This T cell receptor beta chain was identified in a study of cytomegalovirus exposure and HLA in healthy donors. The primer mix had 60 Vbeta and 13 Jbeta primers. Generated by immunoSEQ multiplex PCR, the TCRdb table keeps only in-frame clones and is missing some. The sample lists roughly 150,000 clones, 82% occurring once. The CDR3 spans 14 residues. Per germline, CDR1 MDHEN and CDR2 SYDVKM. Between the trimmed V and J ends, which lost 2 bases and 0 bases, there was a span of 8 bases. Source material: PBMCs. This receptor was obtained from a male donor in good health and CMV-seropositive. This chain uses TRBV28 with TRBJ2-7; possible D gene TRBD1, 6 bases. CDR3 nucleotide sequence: TGTGCCAGCAGTTTACCACAGGGCTCCTACGAGCAGTACTTC. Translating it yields CASSLPQGSYEQYF.